A single sample is the source of the 4 T cell receptor beta chains below, sequenced in a study of T-cell memory formation after mild COVID-19. TCRdb used MiXCR to reprocess the 5' RACE reads, holding one entry per CDR3 protein. Of 350,000 to 550,000 distinct CDR3 sequences in the sample, roughly 18% were seen once. The sample was PBMCs or a T cell subset sorted from them (not recorded which). The receptor source for this set is a man aged 18 to 30 who had mild COVID-19 (a few samples of this study predate the infection). Cell type and time point are not known.

V is TRBV4-3 and J is TRBJ2-3; D is unresolved. The V gene lost 1 base and the J gene lost 5 bases, with 10 bases spanning the gap. This CDR3 contains 14 residues. CDR1 is LGHNA, CDR2 YSLEER, per germline. Here the CDR3 DNA reads TGCGCCAGCAGCCAAGGCCACAGTGTAGATACGCAGTATTTT. As protein: CASSQGHSVDTQYF.

This rearrangement joins TRBV19 to TRBJ1-1; perhaps TRBD1 as D (5 bases). This CDR3 region has 12 residues. V gave up 4 bases and J gave up 7 bases, with 10 bases separating them. Germline V gives CDR1 LNHDA, CDR2 SQIVND (reference sequence). CDR3 sequence: CASSTWDGEAFF. The CDR3 DNA is TGTGCCAGTAGTACTTGGGACGGTGAAGCTTTCTTT.

The chain employs TRBV6-2 or TRBV6-3 and TRBJ2-3, with D maybe TRBD1 (6 bases). Germline CDR1 reads MNHEY; CDR2 reads SVGEGT. The CDR3 sequence is 15 residues long. V dropped 4 bases and J dropped 3 bases, with 14 bases sitting between them. This CDR3 is CASSFLVQGTDTQYF. The CDR3 DNA is TGTGCCAGCAGTTTCCTGGTGCAGGGGACAGATACGCAGTATTTT.

This clonotype showed up just a few times. This rearrangement joins TRBV18 to TRBJ1-5; perhaps TRBD1 as D (6 bases). V was pared by 3 bases and J by 6 bases, with 12 bases between. Looked up from germline, CDR1 is KGHSH and CDR2 is LQKENI. This CDR3 is 14 amino acids long. CDR3 nucleotide sequence: TGTGCCAGCTCACCGAGTGGGGGGCCTCAGCCCCAGCATTTT. This encodes CASSPSGGPQPQHF.